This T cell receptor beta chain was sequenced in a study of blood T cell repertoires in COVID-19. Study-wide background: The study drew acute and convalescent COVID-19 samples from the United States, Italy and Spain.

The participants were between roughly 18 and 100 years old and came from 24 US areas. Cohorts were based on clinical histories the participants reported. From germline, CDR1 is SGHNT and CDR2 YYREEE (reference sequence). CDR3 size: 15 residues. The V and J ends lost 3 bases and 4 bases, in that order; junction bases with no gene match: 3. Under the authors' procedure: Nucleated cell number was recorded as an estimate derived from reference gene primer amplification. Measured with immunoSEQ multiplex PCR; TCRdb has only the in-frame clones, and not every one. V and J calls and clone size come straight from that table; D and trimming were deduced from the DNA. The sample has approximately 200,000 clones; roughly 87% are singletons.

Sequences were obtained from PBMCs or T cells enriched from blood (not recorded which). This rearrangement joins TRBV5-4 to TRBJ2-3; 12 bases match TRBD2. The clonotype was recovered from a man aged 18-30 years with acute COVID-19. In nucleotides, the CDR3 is TGTGCCAGCAGCTCTAGCGGGGGGGCCCCAGATACGCAGTATTTT. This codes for CASSSSGGAPDTQYF.